The TCR beta chain described here comes from a study of Ad26.COV2.S vaccination and SARS-CoV-2 variants. Study context: Into the muscle, Ad26.COV2.S was dosed once or twice, 56 days apart. Findings and caveats of the study: Spike-specific TCR breadth in vaccine recipients exceeded that seen in placebo recipients. Similar non-spike TCR breadth was observed in recipients of vaccine and of placebo.

The treatment denotes: roughly 20 received Ad26.COV2.S at low or high dose, single or two shots; about 5 received placebo; per-sample allocation not given. Day 63 after the first vaccine or placebo injection was the time point for sampling. With regard to this clone: Antigen: not known.

This CDR3 comprises 14 residues. From germline, CDR1 is SGHAT and CDR2 FQNNGV. Trimming removed 1 base from V and 4 bases from J; junction bases left unmatched: 3. Repertoires were generated with immunoSEQ multiplex PCR, while TCRdb's copy carries only in-frame clones and drops some. Among hundreds of thousands of clones listed, more than 80% were seen once. The rearrangement links TRBV11-2 to TRBJ2-5, with TRBD1 matching over 7 bases. The sequence was collected from a person aged 18 to 65 who received the Ad26.COV2.S COVID-19 vaccine or a placebo. Sequencing was performed on peripheral blood, taken in a trial of Ad26.COV2.S vaccine versus placebo. Here the CDR3 reads CASSLGQGPETQYF. CDR3 in DNA: TGTGCCAGCAGCTTAGGACAGGGACCAGAGACCCAGTACTTC.